This T cell receptor (beta chain) was observed in a study of control samples from healthy donors and cancer patients. The V end was cut by 2 bases, the J end by 4 bases, with 12 bases between. The germline V gene has CDR1 GTSNPN and CDR2 SVGIG (reference sequence). The CDR3 contains 14 residues. Generated by immunoSEQ multiplex PCR, the TCRdb table keeps only in-frame clones and is missing some. The repertoire holds nearly 200,000 clones, with about 90% as singletons. Specimen: blood. This clonotype was sampled from a man aged 30-40 years in good health. The chain has TRBV30 and TRBJ1-5, with a tentative D call TRBD1 (5 bases). DNA for the CDR3: TGTGCCTGGAGTACCGGGGGTGGGAATCAGCCCCAGCATTTT. Amino acid sequence: CAWSTGGGNQPQHF.